This is a list of T cell receptor beta chains from one sample in a study of cytomegalovirus exposure and HLA in healthy donors. Only in-frame clones appear in the TCRdb table, and some are missing; sequencing was by immunoSEQ multiplex PCR. The sample consists of 110,000 or so clones, 70% to 85% of them appearing once. The sequencing input was PBMCs. Every receptor here comes from a man in his fifties or sixties in good health and CMV-seropositive. Each CDR3 is given with its conserved first and last residue. D genes are given only for firm matches. Clone size is given for some rows only: seen once, a few or many times, or a class if the clone is expanded.

d_call j_call v_call clone_size cdr3_nt cdr3_aa
TRBD2 TRBJ2-1 TRBV5-6 NA TGTGCCAGCAGCTCGGCTAGCGGGGACTACAATGAGCAGTTCTTC CASSSASGDYNEQFF
NA TRBJ1-1 TRBV30 NA TGTGCCTGGAGTGCCAGGGGTAACACTGAAGCTTTCTTT CAWSARGNTEAFF
NA TRBJ1-1 TRBV28 NA TGTGCCAGCAGTTTAGGACAGATGAACACTGAAGCTTTCTTT CASSLGQMNTEAFF
NA TRBJ2-3 TRBV6-4 many TGTGCCAGCAGTGAAAAAGAGGCAGATACGCAGTATTTT CASSEKEADTQYF
NA TRBJ2-1 TRBV5-1 NA TGCGCCAGCAGCCTGCCTAGAACGGCCGGCTACAATGAGCAGTTCTTC CASSLPRTAGYNEQFF
TRBD1 TRBJ1-2 TRBV4-2 NA TGTGCCAGCAGCCAACTTACAGGGGGGGCGCGAAGCTCTGGCTACACCTTC CASSQLTGGARSSGYTF
NA TRBJ2-6 TRBV9 NA TGTGCCAGCAGCGTAGGACAGGAGTTCTTCTCTGGGGCCAACGTCCTGACTTTC CASSVGQEFFSGANVLTF
NA TRBJ2-5 TRBV6-6 NA TGTGCCAGCAGCCAGGATTACTCGTACCAAGAGACCCAGTACTTC CASSQDYSYQETQYF
NA TRBJ2-5 TRBV7-8 NA TGTGCCAGCAGCTCACAGGGTTCCGGGACCCAGTACTTC CASSSQGSGTQYF
NA TRBJ1-2 TRBV27 few TGTGCCAGCAGTGTTATGGGGCCGGGGGGGGATACCTATGGCTACACCTTC CASSVMGPGGDTYGYTF
TRBD1 TRBJ2-4 TRBV2 NA TGTGCCAGCGCCTACAGGGACAGGGGAGACATTCAGTACTTC CASAYRDRGDIQYF
TRBD2 TRBJ2-5 TRBV7-2 NA TGTGCCAGCAGCTTAGGACTAGCCCCAGAGACCCAGTACTTC CASSLGLAPETQYF
TRBD1 TRBJ2-5 TRBV5-1 NA TGCGCCAGCAGCTTGGCCGGTACAGGGGGCGTGGAGACCCAGTACTTC CASSLAGTGGVETQYF
NA TRBJ2-7 TRBV15 NA TGTGCCACCAGCAGAGATCTTCGGGGAAACGAGCAGTACTTC CATSRDLRGNEQYF